This TCR beta chain originates from a study of blood T cell repertoires in COVID-19. Study summary: Samples taken during acute and convalescent COVID-19 were collected in the United States, Italy and Spain. In each case, the material was cDNA or gDNA derived from T cells, B-cell-depleted T cells, or PBMCs.

This CDR3 comprises 17 residues. V lost 5 bases, J lost 5 bases, and 14 bases stayed unmatched. Germline V gene data show CDR1 as SGHVS and CDR2 as FNYEAQ. Methods used by the authors: Reference gene primers were amplified, and this amplification served to estimate nucleated cell counts. Libraries were prepared by immunoSEQ multiplex PCR; TCRdb keeps only in-frame clonotypes and omits some of them. V and J calls and clone size follow that table, whereas D and trimming were derived from the DNA. The sample holds about 500,000 clones, about 91% seen once. This clone was seen at least ten times. Seattle patients were enrolled during active infection and followed longitudinally.

This receptor was obtained from a man younger than 35 with COVID-19, enrolled during active disease. The sequenced material came from peripheral blood. The chain links TRBV7-6 to TRBJ2-2, with 7 bases fitting TRBD1. This CDR3 reads CASSHSGASGGTGELFF. The CDR3 DNA follows: TGTGCCAGCAGCCACTCAGGGGCCTCAGGGGGTACCGGGGAGCTGTTTTTT.